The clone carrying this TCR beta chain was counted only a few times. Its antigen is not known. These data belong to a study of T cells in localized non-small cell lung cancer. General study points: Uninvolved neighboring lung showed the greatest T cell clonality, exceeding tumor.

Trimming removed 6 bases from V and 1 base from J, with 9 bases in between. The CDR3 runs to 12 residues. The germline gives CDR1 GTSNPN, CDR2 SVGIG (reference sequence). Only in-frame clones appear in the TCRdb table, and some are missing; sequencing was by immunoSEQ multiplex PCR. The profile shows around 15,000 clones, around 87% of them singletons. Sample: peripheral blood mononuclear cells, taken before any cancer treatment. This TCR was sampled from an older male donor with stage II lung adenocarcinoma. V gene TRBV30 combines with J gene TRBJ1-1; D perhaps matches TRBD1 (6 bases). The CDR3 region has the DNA TGTGCCTGTCTACAGGGGAACACTGAAGCTTTCTTT. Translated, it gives CACLQGNTEAFF.